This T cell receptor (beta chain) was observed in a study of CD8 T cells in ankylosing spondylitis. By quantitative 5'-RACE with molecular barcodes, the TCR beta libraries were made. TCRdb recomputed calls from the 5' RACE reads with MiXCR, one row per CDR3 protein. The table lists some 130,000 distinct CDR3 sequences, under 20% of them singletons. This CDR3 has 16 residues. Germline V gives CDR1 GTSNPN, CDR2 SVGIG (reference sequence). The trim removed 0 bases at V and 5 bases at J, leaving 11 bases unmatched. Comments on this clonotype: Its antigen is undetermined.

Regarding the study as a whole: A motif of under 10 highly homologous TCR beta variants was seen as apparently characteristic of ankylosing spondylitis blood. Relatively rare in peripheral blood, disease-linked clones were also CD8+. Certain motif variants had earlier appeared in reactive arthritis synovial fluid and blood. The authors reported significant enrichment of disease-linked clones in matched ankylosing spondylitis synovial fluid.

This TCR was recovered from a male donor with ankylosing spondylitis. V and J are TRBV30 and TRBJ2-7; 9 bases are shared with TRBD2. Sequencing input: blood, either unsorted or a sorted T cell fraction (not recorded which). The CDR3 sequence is CAWSVPLGGRANEQYF. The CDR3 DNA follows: TGTGCCTGGAGTGTACCCCTCGGCGGGAGGGCCAACGAGCAGTACTTC. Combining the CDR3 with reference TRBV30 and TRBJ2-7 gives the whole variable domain SQTIHQWPATLVQPVGSPLSLECTVEGTSNPNLYWYRQAAGRGLQLLFYSVGIGQISSEVPQNLSASRPQDRQFILSSKKLLLSDSGFYLCAWSVPLGGRANEQYFGPGTRLTVT.